Listed here is a single TCR beta chain. This clonotype was picked up a small number of times. Its antigen is unknown. Per-base qualities were not stored, and no clone one base away is much larger. The method was RT-PCR. Data came from an Illumina HiSeq 2500. TCRdb ran its own pipeline on the public reads, namely fastp trimming at Q25 and MiXCR clone calling, and kept in-frame beta chains. Here each entry gathers all rows of one CDR3 protein and keeps the most common genes and DNA. Present in this sample are more than 700,000 distinct CDR3 sequences, around 20% of which were seen just once. Of the sample, 10% is held by the ten largest clones. This entry comes from a study of response to subunit inactivated influenza vaccine (dated by TCRdb to between 2018 and 2020). Background on the whole study: Deep quantitative profiling of the T cell receptor repertoire was used in the study to follow responses to a trivalent subunit inactivated influenza vaccine. Results and caveats for the whole study, not just this receptor: According to the authors, only a limited number of new T cells may be recruited by each seasonal influenza vaccination.

The CDR1 and CDR2 encoded by the germline V gene (reference sequence) are DFQATT and SNEGSKA. The V end loses 3 bases and the J end loses 2 bases, and a stretch of 9 bases separates them. Reading from cysteine to phenylalanine, the CDR3 counts 13 amino acids. Solely the CDR3 DNA is kept, with 39 bases framed from the first base. This TCR was sampled from a man aged 50 to 60 who received an inactivated influenza vaccine. Donor details come from another sample of the same person, matched by shared clones. The specimen comprised PBMCs from blood, sampled 5 days after vaccination. This sequence uses TRBV20-1 and TRBJ2-3, with no reliable assignment of the D segment. The CDR3 has the sequence CSARLDATDTQYF. The DNA sequence is as follows: TGCAGTGCTAGGTTAGACGCCACAGATACGCAGTATTTT.